Following are 31 T cell receptor beta chains from one sample sequenced in a study of technical replicates of blood from a few donors. Sequenced by immunoSEQ multiplex PCR; TCRdb stores in-frame clones only, minus some. This sample has more than 65,000 clones, with 88% found just once. Specimen: PBMCs. These receptors all stem from a human donor in good health. Some clones in this sample may be carry-over from other donors' samples.

The gene calls are TRBV5-8 and TRBJ1-6, with 8 bases lining up with TRBD1. Germline lookup yields CDR1 SGHTS and CDR2 YDEGEE. The CDR3 loop spans 16 amino acids. Trimming took 0 bases from V and 8 from J; bases not matched to a gene: 7. This CDR3 reads CASSLGAGGWHSPLHF. CDR3 in DNA: TGTGCCAGCAGCTTGGGAGCAGGGGGCTGGCATTCACCCCTCCACTTT.

V and J are TRBV19 and TRBJ2-7, with 9 bases matching TRBD2. Germline V gene data show CDR1 as LNHDA and CDR2 as SQIVND (reference sequence). The CDR3 runs 15 residues. Losses at the gene ends were 3 bases for V and 2 bases for J; bases not matched to a gene: 5. CDR3 sequence (DNA): TGTGCCAGTAGTATCCGTAGCGGGAGCGCCTACGAGCAGTACTTC. It translates to CASSIRSGSAYEQYF.

This clone was found once. The V call is TRBV10-3, the J call TRBJ1-5; D is possibly TRBD1 (5 bases). This CDR3 contains 15 residues. Germline values: CDR1 ENHRY, CDR2 SYGVKD. V dropped 5 bases and J dropped 0 bases, with 11 bases sitting between them. The CDR3 nucleotides are TGTGCCATCAGTCGGGCAGGGAATAGCAATCAGCCCCAGCATTTT. Protein: CAISRAGNSNQPQHF.

The sample holds one count of this clone. The chain joins TRBV7-2 to TRBJ1-6; TRBD1 aligns across 7 bases. Germline V gene data show CDR1 as SGHTA and CDR2 as FQGNSA. The V gene end was trimmed by 3 bases and the J gene end by 7 bases; junction bases not matched to a gene: 3. The CDR3 covers 14 residues. The CDR3 DNA is TGTGCCAGCAGCTTGAGGGGGCAAAATTCACCCCTCCACTTT. Its protein product is CASSLRGQNSPLHF. Drawing the rest from reference TRBV7-2 and TRBJ1-6, the complete variable domain is GAGVSQSPSNKVTEKGKDVELRCDPISGHTALYWYRQSLGQGLEFLIYFQGNSAPDKSGLPSDRFSAERTGGSVSTLTIQRTQQEDSAVYLCASSLRGQNSPLHFGNGTRLTVT.

This clone was picked up one time. The rearrangement joins TRBV19 to TRBJ1-3; D unresolved. Germline V CDR1 and CDR2: LNHDA, SQIVND (reference sequence). Trimming took off 2 bases at V and 2 bases at J, with 10 bases between the two ends. The CDR3 covers 15 residues. This chain's CDR3 is CASSISPLTGNTIYF. The CDR3, as DNA: TGTGCCAGTAGTATATCCCCACTCACTGGAAACACCATATATTTT.

V and J are TRBV7-6 and TRBJ2-7, with 10 bases identical to TRBD1. Losses at the gene ends were 5 bases for V and 5 bases for J; bases not matched to a gene: 9. Germline V lookup: CDR1 SGHVS, CDR2 FNYEAQ. The CDR3 loop spans 15 amino acids. CDR3 loop: CASSDPGQGINEQYF. Written as DNA, the CDR3 is TGTGCCAGCAGCGACCCGGGACAGGGGATTAACGAGCAGTACTTC.

This clone turned up a few times. The gene calls are TRBV7-2 and TRBJ2-3, with TRBD2 matching 9 bases. V gave up 1 base and J gave up 4 bases; unmatched junction bases: 6. Germline values: CDR1 SGHTA, CDR2 FQGNSA. The CDR3 extends over 16 amino acids. This CDR3 reads CASSLGAGGPSDTQYF. CDR3 DNA: TGTGCCAGCAGCTTAGGGGCGGGGGGGCCTTCAGATACGCAGTATTTT.

This chain links TRBV4-3 with TRBJ2-7; TRBD2 matches at 10 bases. The length of the CDR3 is 14 residues. V trimming: 1 base; J trimming: 3 bases; junction bases outside the gene matches: 0. Germline CDR1 LGHNA, CDR2 YSLEER. The CDR3 coding sequence is TGCGCCAGCAGCCAAGGGACTAGCGGCTACGAGCAGTACTTC. It is translated as CASSQGTSGYEQYF.

The chain recombines TRBV15 with TRBJ1-1; tentatively, D is TRBD1 (5 bases). The germline V gene encodes CDR1 LNHNV and CDR2 YYDKDF (reference sequence). V was shortened by 0 bases and J by 4 bases, with 9 bases between the two germline ends. The CDR3 is made up of 14 amino acids. Here the CDR3 reads CATSRDGGGTEAFF. The CDR3 DNA is TGTGCCACCAGCAGAGACGGGGGAGGCACTGAAGCTTTCTTT.

V gene TRBV7-9 combines with J gene TRBJ2-5, with 9 positions matching TRBD2. This CDR3 has 14 residues. V lost 4 bases and J lost 2; bases outside the gene matches: 2. Germline V lookup: CDR1 SEHNR, CDR2 FQNEAQ (reference sequence). The CDR3 bases are TGTGCCAGCAGCTACCTAGCGGGACAAGAGACCCAGTACTTC. Its protein is CASSYLAGQETQYF.

This clone was detected a few times. The V gene is TRBV6-4, the J gene TRBJ2-3; 11 nucleotides align to TRBD2. V was pared by 2 bases and J by 6 bases, with 7 bases of the junction left unmatched. Germline CDR1 and CDR2: MRHNA and SNTAGT. The CDR3 totals 16 residues. The chain's CDR3 is CASSDLTSGDLDTQYF. The DNA for the CDR3 is TGTGCCAGCAGTGACCTGACTAGCGGGGATCTGGATACGCAGTATTTT.

The chain uses TRBV11-2 and TRBJ2-1; TRBD2 matches at 12 bases. The J segment lost 4 bases and the V segment lost 4 bases, leaving 5 bases of the junction unmatched. The CDR3 is 16 amino acids. The germline V gene encodes CDR1 SGHAT and CDR2 FQNNGV. Here the CDR3 reads CASSSVTSGGYNEQFF. CDR3 sequence (DNA): TGTGCCAGCAGCTCTGTTACTAGCGGGGGGTACAATGAGCAGTTCTTC.

The chain employs TRBV7-8 and TRBJ2-7; 8 bases are shared with TRBD1. Looked up from germline, CDR1 is SGHVS and CDR2 is FQNEAQ. J lost 5 bases, V lost 1 base, and 1 base had no gene match. CDR3 length equals 13 residues. CDR3 sequence (DNA): TGTGCCAGCAGCTTAGACAGGGGGGACGAGCAGTACTTC. As protein: CASSLDRGDEQYF. The full variable domain, rest sourced from reference TRBV7-8 and TRBJ2-7, is GAGVSQSPRYKVAKRGQDVALRCDPISGHVSLFWYQQALGQGPEFLTYFQNEAQLDKSGLPSDRFFAERPEGSVSTLKIQRTQQEDSAVYLCASSLDRGDEQYFGPGTRLTVT.

This sequence joins TRBV6-1 and TRBJ2-7; the D is unclear. Trimming stripped 4 bases from V and 6 bases from J, with 13 bases between. Germline-derived CDR1 and CDR2 are MNHNS and SASEGT. The CDR3 consists of 13 residues. CDR3 amino acids: CASSAGGNSEQYF. For the CDR3, the DNA is TGTGCCAGCAGTGCGGGTGGTAACTCCGAGCAGTACTTC.

This clone came up once. CDR3 loop: CAISRTRGSGNTIYF. The CDR3 region has the DNA TGTGCCATCAGTCGAACAAGGGGCAGCGGAAACACCATATATTTT. V and J are TRBV10-3 and TRBJ1-3, with a tentative D call TRBD1 (5 bases). This CDR3 has 15 residues. CDR1 and CDR2 from the germline V gene are ENHRY and SYGVKD. The V end was cut by 5 bases, the J end by 4 bases, with 15 bases between.

This sequence joins TRBV18 and TRBJ1-1, with D maybe TRBD1 (5 bases). Germline values: CDR1 KGHSH, CDR2 LQKENI. The V end was cut by 3 bases, the J end by 2 bases, with 10 bases between. The CDR3 has 14 amino acids. For the CDR3, the DNA is TGTGCCAGCTCACCGCGGGACTTTAACACTGAAGCTTTCTTT. Protein product: CASSPRDFNTEAFF.

The chain joins TRBV5-6 to TRBJ2-5; 9 bases fit TRBD2. With 4 bases clipped from V and 5 bases from J, the junction kept 12 bases outside the gene matches. CDR3 length: 16 amino acids. Germline CDR1 and CDR2: SGHDT and YYEEEE. This chain's CDR3 is CASSPGAGGLRETQYF. The CDR3 DNA sequence: TGTGCCAGCAGCCCGGGGGCGGGGGGGCTCCGGGAGACCCAGTACTTC.

The rearrangement uses TRBV4-3 and TRBJ1-2, with 10 bases identical to TRBD1. This CDR3 spans 15 amino acids. J gave up 11 bases and V 3 bases, and 12 bases lay outside the gene matches. Germline lookup yields CDR1 LGHNA and CDR2 YSLEER. CDR3 nucleotide sequence: TGCGCCAGCAGCCAGAACCCGGGACAGGGGTCGGCGTACACCTTC. It specifies CASSQNPGQGSAYTF.

The gene calls are TRBV7-9 and TRBJ1-2, with D hard to call. Germline CDR1 and CDR2: SEHNR and FQNEAQ (reference sequence). Deletions cut 2 bases from V and 3 bases from J, with 10 bases between. This CDR3 has 14 residues. CDR3 sequence: CASSLQERDYGYTF. The DNA for the CDR3 is TGTGCCAGCAGCTTACAGGAACGAGACTATGGCTACACCTTC.

The rearrangement links TRBV15 to TRBJ2-4; TRBD2 matches 7 bases. Germline V gives CDR1 LNHNV, CDR2 YYDKDF (reference sequence). This CDR3 spans 15 amino acids. The J segment lost 7 bases and the V segment lost 1 base, leaving 7 bases of the junction unmatched. The CDR3 sequence is CATSRGGGSVNIQYF. CDR3 DNA sequence: TGTGCCACCAGCAGAGGTGGCGGGAGTGTTAACATTCAGTACTTC.

The genes are TRBV7-2 and TRBJ2-1; 10 bases are shared with TRBD2. Trimming removed 7 bases from V and 7 bases from J; junction bases left unmatched: 10. The CDR3 has 15 residues. The V gene's germline CDR1 is SGHTA and CDR2 FQGNSA. The CDR3 DNA follows: TGTGCCAGCATCTCTCCGGGACTAGCGCAGAATGAGCAGTTCTTC. Protein: CASISPGLAQNEQFF. Based on the CDR3 plus reference TRBV7-2 and TRBJ2-1, the full variable domain is GAGVSQSPSNKVTEKGKDVELRCDPISGHTALYWYRQSLGQGLEFLIYFQGNSAPDKSGLPSDRFSAERTGGSVSTLTIQRTQQEDSAVYLCASISPGLAQNEQFFGPGTRLTVL.

The J gene is TRBJ1-2, the V gene TRBV6-5; D perhaps matches TRBD1 (6 bases). Per the germline V gene, CDR1 is MNHEY and CDR2 is SVGAGI. This CDR3 has 15 residues. Deletions cut 0 bases from V and 5 bases from J, with 13 bases between. The CDR3: CASSYSIGQKYGYTF. The CDR3 nucleotides read TGTGCCAGCAGTTACTCGATCGGACAGAAATATGGCTACACCTTC.

The chain joins TRBV5-4 to TRBJ2-7, with 8 bases fitting TRBD1. V shed 4 bases, J shed 6 bases, and the junction held 9 bases outside the gene matches. The germline V gene has CDR1 SGHNT and CDR2 YYREEE (reference sequence). The CDR3 totals 14 residues. The chain's CDR3 is CASSTPGQVAEQYF. DNA for the CDR3: TGTGCCAGCAGCACCCCGGGACAGGTGGCCGAGCAGTACTTC.

The chain uses TRBV30 and TRBJ2-7; 10 nucleotides match TRBD2. There are 13 residues in the CDR3. CDR1 GTSNPN and CDR2 SVGIG come from the germline V gene (reference sequence). V gave up 1 base and J gave up 5 bases; unmatched junction bases: 2. The CDR3, as DNA: TGTGCCTGGAGTGGACTAGCGGGTAACGAGCAGTACTTC. Amino acids: CAWSGLAGNEQYF.

The chain combines TRBV4-2 with TRBJ2-2; D is ambiguous. V was trimmed by 3 bases and J by 1 base, leaving 9 bases between them. CDR3 size: 15 residues. The V gene's germline CDR1 is LGHNA and CDR2 YNFKEQ. CDR3 DNA: TGTGCCAGCAGCCAGAATAGCTGGAACACCGGGGAGCTGTTTTTT. It codes for CASSQNSWNTGELFF.

CDR3 region: CASSTRAGGLSGELFF. DNA of the CDR3: TGTGCCAGTAGTACCCGGGCCGGGGGGCTTAGCGGGGAGCTGTTTTTT. The chain recombines TRBV19 with TRBJ2-2, with D perhaps matching TRBD2 (7 bases). The length of the CDR3 is 16 residues. The germline V gene encodes CDR1 LNHDA and CDR2 SQIVND (reference sequence). Deletions cut 4 bases from V and 7 bases from J, with 19 bases between.

The rearrangement joins TRBV29-1 to TRBJ1-5; D possibly corresponds to TRBD1 (5 bases). Germline V gene data show CDR1 as SQVTM and CDR2 as ANQGSEA. Trimming shortened V by 7 bases and J by 2 bases, and 15 bases separated the two germline ends. The CDR3 runs 14 residues. CDR3 in DNA: TGCAGCGCAGGGATGGGATATGGCAATCAGCCCCAGCATTTT. Its translation is CSAGMGYGNQPQHF.

In this sample, this clone turned up a few times. The V call is TRBV19, the J call TRBJ1-1; 8 nucleotides line up with TRBD1. The CDR3 has 13 amino acids. The germline CDR1 and CDR2 sequences are LNHDA and SQIVND (reference sequence). Written as DNA, the CDR3 is TGTGCGAGTGAAACAGGGGGATACACTGAAGCTTTCTTT. It codes for CASETGGYTEAFF.

The table lists this clone with a count of one. The chain joins TRBV5-1 to TRBJ2-5, with unresolved D. The germline V gene has CDR1 SGHRS and CDR2 YFSETQ. The germline V and J ends were trimmed by 4 bases and 1 base, with 14 bases remaining between them. The CDR3 is 15 amino acids. The CDR3 reads CASSAQVTSQETQYF. The DNA of the CDR3 is TGCGCCAGCAGCGCTCAGGTCACATCCCAAGAGACCCAGTACTTC.

The rearrangement links TRBV7-2 to TRBJ1-6, with D tentatively TRBD1 (5 bases). V was cut by 4 bases and J by 9 bases, with 16 bases left in between. CDR3 length: 15 amino acids. From germline, CDR1 is SGHTA and CDR2 FQGNSA. The CDR3 nucleotides are TGTGCCAGCAGCTCGGGCGGGGCAGGCGGTTCACCCCTCCACTTT. Encoded protein: CASSSGGAGGSPLHF.

The chain carries TRBV5-1 and TRBJ2-1, with D perhaps matching TRBD2 (7 bases). The CDR3 has 14 amino acids. CDR1 and CDR2 from the germline V gene are SGHRS and YFSETQ. Between the trimmed V and J ends, which lost 1 base and 7 bases, there was a span of 12 bases. CDR3 sequence (DNA): TGCGCCAGCAGCTTGTTGGGGGGGCCTAATGAGCAGTTCTTC. Translated, it gives CASSLLGGPNEQFF.